This TCR beta chain is from a study of blood T cell repertoires in COVID-19. The V gene's germline CDR1 is SGHAT and CDR2 FQDESV (reference sequence). Trimming removed 5 bases at V and 2 bases at J, with 9 bases between. CDR3 size: 13 residues. Assay: immunoSEQ multiplex PCR; the TCRdb copy retains only in-frame clones and omits some. Of roughly 200,000 clones in the sample, over 80% were seen once. This receptor was identified in a woman aged 25 to 39 with COVID-19, enrolled during active disease. The chain employs TRBV11-1 and TRBJ1-2; D possibly corresponds to TRBD1 (5 bases). Specimen: peripheral blood. The CDR3 here is CASSGRGNYGYTF. The DNA for the CDR3 is TGTGCCAGCAGCGGCCGGGGGAACTATGGCTACACCTTC.